This T cell receptor beta chain was captured by sequencing in a study of response to subunit inactivated influenza vaccine. Whole-study results and caveats: The authors suggested that every seasonal influenza vaccination recruits few new T cells.

The sample holds a few counts of this clonotype. Its target is not known. The J segment lost 3 bases and the V segment lost 2 bases, leaving 2 bases of the junction unmatched. The CDR3 is 16 amino acids. CDR1 SQVTM and CDR2 ANQGSEA come from the germline V gene. MiXCR, applied by TCRdb to the RT-PCR reads, yields one record per CDR3 protein. The sample records 860,000 or so distinct CDR3 sequences, 21% being singletons. The starting material was PBMCs from blood, obtained 5 to 6 days after vaccination. The J gene is TRBJ2-3, the V gene TRBV29-1, with 16 bases lining up with TRBD2. This receptor was identified in a man in his forties or fifties who received an inactivated influenza vaccine. The CDR3 spells CSVEKGLAGGTDTQYF. The CDR3, as DNA: TGCAGCGTTGAAAAGGGACTAGCGGGAGGGACAGATACGCAGTATTTT.